The clone carrying this T cell receptor (beta chain) was picked up a small number of times. Its antigen is as yet unknown. Germline values: CDR1 ENHRY, CDR2 SYGVKD. V was pared by 4 bases and J by 10 bases, with 11 bases of the junction left unmatched. The length of the CDR3 is 16 residues. From the RT-PCR reads, TCRdb called clonotypes with MiXCR, one entry per CDR3 protein. Of 700,000 to 900,000 distinct CDR3 sequences listed, about 20% are singletons. This specimen comes from a study of response to subunit inactivated influenza vaccine. Study-wide findings and caveats: Authors suggested few new T cells are recruited by each seasonal influenza vaccination.

This sequence joins TRBV10-3 and TRBJ2-1; 12 bases fit TRBD2. The source was PBMCs from blood, collected roughly 5 days after vaccination. The clonotype comes from a man between 50 and 59 years old who received an inactivated influenza vaccine. Written as DNA, the CDR3 is TGTGCCATCAGTGTTAGGACTAGCGGGACGGATGGGGAGCAGTTCTTC. It specifies CAISVRTSGTDGEQFF.